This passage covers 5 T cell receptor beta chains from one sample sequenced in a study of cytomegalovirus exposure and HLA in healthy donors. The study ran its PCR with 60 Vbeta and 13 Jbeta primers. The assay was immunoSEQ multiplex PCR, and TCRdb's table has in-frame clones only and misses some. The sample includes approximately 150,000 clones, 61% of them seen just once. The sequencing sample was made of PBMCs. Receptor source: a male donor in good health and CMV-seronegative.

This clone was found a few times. This CDR3 is CASSVTGAYEQYF. CDR3 DNA sequence: TGTGCCAGCAGTGTGACAGGGGCCTACGAGCAGTACTTC. The genes are TRBV25-1 and TRBJ2-7; 8 bases are a match to TRBD1. Germline V gene lookup returns CDR1 MGHDK and CDR2 SYGVNS. CDR3 length: 13 residues. Losses at the gene ends were 4 bases for V and 2 bases for J; bases not matched to a gene: 1.

The CDR3 here is CASSPVGRLAGTDTQYF. The CDR3 DNA sequence: TGTGCCAGCAGCCCCGTTGGTCGTCTAGCGGGCACAGATACGCAGTATTTT. This chain uses TRBV7-9 with TRBJ2-3; TRBD2 matches at 7 bases. The V segment lost 5 bases and the J segment 1 base; nucleotides outside the gene matches: 12. Per germline, CDR1 SEHNR and CDR2 FQNEAQ (reference sequence). The CDR3 length is 17 residues.

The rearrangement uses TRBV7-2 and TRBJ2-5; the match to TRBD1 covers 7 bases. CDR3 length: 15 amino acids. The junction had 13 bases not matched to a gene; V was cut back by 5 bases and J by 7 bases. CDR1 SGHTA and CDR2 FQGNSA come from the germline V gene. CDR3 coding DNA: TGTGCCAGCAGCAACCAACAGACAGGGTCGGGGACCCAGTACTTC. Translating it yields CASSNQQTGSGTQYF.

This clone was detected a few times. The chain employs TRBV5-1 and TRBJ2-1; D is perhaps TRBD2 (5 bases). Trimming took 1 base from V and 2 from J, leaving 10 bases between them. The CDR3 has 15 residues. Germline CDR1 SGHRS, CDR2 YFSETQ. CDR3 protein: CASSLRASTYNEQFF. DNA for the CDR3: TGCGCCAGCAGCTTGAGGGCTAGCACCTACAATGAGCAGTTCTTC.

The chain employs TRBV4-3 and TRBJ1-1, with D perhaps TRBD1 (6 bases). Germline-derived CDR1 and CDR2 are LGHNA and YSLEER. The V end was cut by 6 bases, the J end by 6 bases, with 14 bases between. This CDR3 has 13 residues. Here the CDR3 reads CASSPRGYAEAFF. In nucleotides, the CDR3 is TGCGCCAGCAGTCCGAGGGGGTACGCTGAAGCTTTCTTT.